The clone carrying this T cell receptor (beta chain) occurred once. Its target is unknown. An end of the junction does not agree with germline; a read error may underlie this. The data belong to a study of a mutant IDH1 vaccine in newly diagnosed glioma. General observations from the study: Whatever changes occurred in top peripheral T cell clonotypes seemed unrelated to pseudoprogression.

Clones were read by immunoSEQ multiplex PCR, and TCRdb kept only the in-frame ones, dropping some. The repertoire consists of over 95,000 clones, with 75% to 90% occurring once and the leading ten covering more than 0.55%. Time point in this sample: week 11, during vaccination. One vaccine dose held 300 ug of mutant IDH1 20-mer peptide and came with topical imiquimod. This CDR3 is built from 12 residues. Per germline, CDR1 MNHNS and CDR2 SASEGT. This sequence was found in a woman aged 45-65 years with glioma. The chain combines TRBV6-1 with TRBJ2-7, with a tentative D call TRBD2 (6 bases). The sequenced sample was PBMCs, obtained from a glioma patient whose treatment included an IDH1 peptide vaccine. CDR3: CASSESGREVHF. DNA for the CDR3: TGTGCCAGCAGTGAAAGTGGCAGGGAGGTGCACTTC.